The 7 T cell receptor beta chains presented below share a single source sample, sequenced in a study of cytomegalovirus exposure and HLA in healthy donors. Produced via immunoSEQ multiplex PCR; TCRdb's table is partial and in-frame only. The table has 65,000 to 85,000 clones, over 85% seen once. Sequences were obtained from PBMCs. The receptors here all came from a woman under 30 in good health and CMV-seronegative.

This clone was detected only once. Other nucleotide sequences in the sample specify the same CDR3. The chain carries TRBV28 and TRBJ2-1, with 9 bases that match TRBD2. Germline assignment: CDR1 MDHEN and CDR2 SYDVKM. This CDR3 is built from 13 residues. V dropped 6 bases and J dropped 6; count of bases not matched to a gene: 3. CDR3 coding DNA: TGTGCCAGCAGGCTAGCGGGATCCAATGAGCAGTTCTTC. This codes for CASRLAGSNEQFF.

J is TRBJ1-5 and V is TRBV11-2; no firm D call. The CDR3 contains 12 residues. Germline V gene sequence: CDR1 SGHAT, CDR2 FQNNGV. Trimming took off 4 bases at V and 2 bases at J, with 3 bases between the two ends. The CDR3 nucleotides are TGTGCCAGCAGCTCGGGCAATCAGCCCCAGCATTTT. Protein: CASSSGNQPQHF.

This sequence joins TRBV10-3 and TRBJ2-6, with TRBD1 matching 11 bases. V dropped 4 bases and J dropped 0; count of bases not matched to a gene: 8. The germline V gene encodes CDR1 ENHRY and CDR2 SYGVKD. The CDR3 is made up of 19 amino acids. The CDR3 loop is CAISGLGTGGPSGANVLTF. CDR3 coding DNA: TGTGCCATCAGTGGGCTCGGGACAGGGGGACCCTCTGGGGCCAACGTCCTGACTTTC.

The V gene is TRBV6-1, the J gene TRBJ2-7; TRBD1 aligns across 9 bases. The ends lost 3 bases at V and 7 bases at J; junction bases unmatched: 10. The CDR3 loop spans 15 amino acids. CDR1 and CDR2 (germline): MNHNS, SASEGT. The chain's CDR3 is CASSDRDRDPHEQYF. CDR3 nucleotide sequence: TGTGCCAGCAGTGACCGGGACAGGGACCCTCATGAGCAGTACTTC.

The rearrangement links TRBV6-5 to TRBJ1-1; tentative D call: TRBD1 (5 bases). V lost 5 bases to trimming and J lost 3 bases, with 10 bases between them. The CDR3 is made up of 13 amino acids. Germline-derived CDR1 and CDR2 are MNHEY and SVGAGI. Here the CDR3 DNA reads TGTGCCAGCAGTGCACCAGGGTACACTGAAGCTTTCTTT. Translation gives CASSAPGYTEAFF.

In its sample, this clone ranks as medium-sized (0.01 to 0.1%). The chain recombines TRBV4-3 with TRBJ2-7; 10 positions agree with TRBD1. The V and J ends lost 5 bases and 3 bases, in that order; junction bases with no gene match: 10. Germline CDR1 reads LGHNA; CDR2 reads YSLEER. The CDR3 contains 16 residues. The CDR3 reads CASSFSGTGESYEQYF. CDR3 DNA: TGCGCCAGCAGCTTCTCCGGGACAGGGGAGAGCTACGAGCAGTACTTC.

The J gene is TRBJ1-2, the V gene TRBV27, with TRBD1 as a possible D gene (5 bases). The CDR3 consists of 13 residues. Germline assignment: CDR1 MNHEY and CDR2 SMNVEV (reference sequence). The ends were cut back, 3 bases at V and 8 bases at J, with 13 bases in the middle. CDR3 loop: CASSFSGKEGYTF. CDR3 in DNA: TGTGCCAGCAGTTTTTCAGGGAAAGAAGGCTACACCTTC.